These 14 T cell receptor beta chains share one sample of origin, sequenced in a study of Tregs in tolerant kidney transplant recipients. FACS sorting followed a roughly six-day coculture of CFSE-labeled recipient PBMCs with irradiated graft donor PBMCs. Method: immunoSEQ multiplex PCR; TCRdb's copy keeps in-frame clones and lacks some. Recorded here are over 950 clones; the top ten clones represent under 20%. These receptors have no known antigen. The specimen comprised CD4+ T cells from blood cultured with allogeneic cells, sampled before the transplant. These receptors came from a human patient who received a combined kidney and bone marrow transplant.

By frequency, this clone is medium-sized. The CDR3 end is not reached by the read, which stops 3 residues before it; the germline J gene fills it in. The J gene is TRBJ2-5, the V gene TRBV5-1; no reliable D call. Germline-derived CDR1 and CDR2 are SGHRS and YFSETQ. V lost 5 bases and J 1 base, leaving 9 bases between the germline ends. The CDR3 loop spans 13 amino acids. CDR3 loop: CASRTEAQETQYF. Partial CDR3 DNA: TGCGCCAGCAGAACAGAAGCCCAAGAGACC.

This clone is labeled medium-sized based on frequency. The CDR3 goes on 3 residues after the read ends, and that part is filled in from the germline J gene. This chain joins TRBV5-4 and TRBJ1-1; 7 bases align to TRBD1. Germline CDR1 and CDR2: SGHNT and YYREEE (reference sequence). This CDR3 is 14 amino acids long. Unmatched junction bases numbered 3, after V lost 4 bases and J lost 0 bases. CDR3 DNA (partial): TGTGCCAGCAGCACCGGGACAGTGAACACTGAA. Amino acids: CASSTGTVNTE. The complete CDR3 protein is CASSTGTVNTEAFF.

Points on this clone: The read ends 3 residues early relative to the CDR3; the germline J gene fills the gap. The chain carries TRBV27 and TRBJ2-7; 7 bases fit TRBD2. CDR1 and CDR2 from the germline V gene are MNHEY and SMNVEV (reference sequence). CDR3 length equals 14 residues. J lost 3 bases, V lost 4 bases, and 6 bases had no gene match. The sequenced CDR3 bases are TGTGCCAGCAGTTCTATAGCGGGCTACTACGAG. This gives the protein CASSSIAGYYE. The entire CDR3 is CASSSIAGYYEQYF.

Concerning this clone itself: The read stops 3 residues short of the end of the CDR3; the missing end is completed from the germline J gene. This chain uses TRBV7-6 with TRBJ1-6, with a weak D call TRBD1 (6 bases). The V and J ends lost 4 bases and 4 bases respectively, with 8 bases between them. The germline gives CDR1 SGHVS, CDR2 FNYEAQ. The CDR3 consists of 14 residues. The CDR3 loop is CASSSTGYNSPLHF. Incomplete CDR3 DNA: TGTGCCAGCAGCTCGACAGGATATAATTCACCC. Full variable domain (rest looked up from reference TRBV7-6 and TRBJ1-6): GAGVSQSPRYKVTKRGQDVALRCDPISGHVSLYWYRQALGQGPEFLTYFNYEAQQDKSGLPNDRFSAERPEGSISTLTIQRTEQRDSAMYRCASSSTGYNSPLHFGNGTRLTVT.

Measured by frequency, this clone is medium-sized. The read gets to within 3 residues of the CDR3 end, and the germline J gene fills in the rest. This sequence joins TRBV6-2 or TRBV6-3 and TRBJ2-7; 10 positions match TRBD2. Germline V lookup: CDR1 MNHEY, CDR2 SVGEGT. This CDR3 spans 15 amino acids. J gave up 3 bases and V 7 bases, and 9 bases lay outside the gene matches. The CDR3 loop reads CASTLAGDGRYEQYF. The sequenced CDR3 bases are TGTGCCAGCACCCTAGCGGGAGATGGTCGCTACGAG.

Notes on this clone: The sequence runs out 3 residues before the end of the CDR3; the remainder is reconstructed from the germline J gene. This chain joins TRBV12-3 or TRBV12-4 and TRBJ1-1; TRBD1 aligns across 11 bases. CDR3 size: 15 residues. The trim removed 5 bases at V and 4 bases at J, leaving 6 bases unmatched. Partial CDR3 DNA: TGTGCCAGCAGTCCCCCGGGACAGGGGGGCACTGAA. Encoded protein: CASSPPGQGGTE. The whole CDR3 reads CASSPPGQGGTEAFF.

This clone ranks as medium-sized in terms of frequency. Read data end 3 residues before the CDR3 end; the end is taken from the germline J gene. The rearrangement uses TRBV10-3 and TRBJ2-4; tentatively, D is TRBD2 (5 bases). Trimming took 2 bases from V and 1 from J, leaving 6 bases between them. The CDR3 is 14 residues long. Germline-derived CDR1 and CDR2 are ENHRY and SYGVKD. The CDR3 DNA, read in part, is TGTGCCATCAGTGAGGAGCGGGCCAAAAACATT. Amino acid sequence: CAISEERAKNI. The whole CDR3 sequence reads CAISEERAKNIQYF.

Frequency places this clone as medium-sized. Mismatch with germline at one junction end may stem from a read error. The observed sequence ends 3 residues before the CDR3 terminus, with the missing tail filled in from the germline J gene. The chain joins TRBV4-2 to TRBJ2-2, with TRBD1 matching 9 bases. Germline assignment: CDR1 LGHNA and CDR2 YNFKEQ. There are 15 residues in the CDR3. CDR3 amino acids: CASSQRGTGPGELFF. The covered CDR3 bases are TGCGCCAGCAGCCAAAGGGGGACAGGGCCCGGGGAG.

This clone is called medium-sized based on its frequency. The read falls 3 residues short of the CDR3 end, and the missing part is taken from the germline J gene. The chain has TRBV20-1 and TRBJ2-3; TRBD2 is a possible D gene (6 bases). The CDR3 consists of 13 residues. CDR1 and CDR2 (germline): DFQATT, SNEGSKA (reference sequence). V was cut by 6 bases and J by 3 bases, with 13 bases left in between. CDR3 sequence: CSARLVGTDTQYF. CDR3 bases read: TGCAGTGCCCGACTAGTTGGGACAGATACG.

According to its frequency, this clone is medium-sized (0.01 to 0.1%). This CDR3 reads CASSLGWAAGGTHEQYF. The CDR3 bases that were read are TGCGCCAGCAGCTTGGGATGGGCGGCGGGGGGGACCCACGAG. This chain links TRBV5-1 with TRBJ2-7, with 9 bases identical to TRBD2. Read sequence stops 3 residues before the CDR3 end, and the germline J gene provides the missing end. J lost 5 bases, V lost 0 bases, and 12 bases had no gene match. Germline lookup yields CDR1 SGHRS and CDR2 YFSETQ. The CDR3 runs to 17 residues. Drawing the rest from reference TRBV5-1 and TRBJ2-7, the complete variable domain is KAGVTQTPRYLIKTRGQQVTLSCSPISGHRSVSWYQQTPGQGLQFLFEYFSETQRNKGNFPGRFSGRQFSNSRSEMNVSTLELGDSALYLCASSLGWAAGGTHEQYFGPGTRLTVT.

Note on this clone: The read falls 3 residues short of the CDR3 end, and the missing part is taken from the germline J gene. The J gene is TRBJ1-5, the V gene TRBV7-8; tentatively, D is TRBD1 (5 bases). Per germline, CDR1 SGHVS and CDR2 FQNEAQ. With 9 bases removed from V and 4 bases from J, the gap between germline ends came to 13 bases. There are 13 residues in the CDR3. The covered CDR3 bases are TGTGCCAGTACCGCCAGGGAAAATCAGCCC. It translates to CASTARENQP. The complete CDR3 sequence is CASTARENQPQHF. The entire variable domain, with the rest obtained from reference TRBV7-8 and TRBJ1-5, is as follows: GAGVSQSPRYKVAKRGQDVALRCDPISGHVSLFWYQQALGQGPEFLTYFQNEAQLDKSGLPSDRFFAERPEGSVSTLKIQRTQQEDSAVYLCASTARENQPQHFGDGTRLSIL.

Judged by frequency, this clone is medium-sized (0.01 to 0.1%). Read data end 3 residues before the CDR3 end; the end is taken from the germline J gene. The V and J genes are TRBV5-1 and TRBJ2-2; D possibly corresponds to TRBD1 (5 bases). This CDR3 has 15 amino acids. Looked up from germline, CDR1 is SGHRS and CDR2 is YFSETQ. With 2 bases removed from V and 6 bases from J, the gap between germline ends came to 14 bases. The part of the CDR3 DNA that was read is TGCGCCAGCAGCTTATCACAGGATAAACCCGGGGAG. Residues: CASSLSQDKPGE. The whole CDR3 region reads CASSLSQDKPGELFF. Full variable domain (rest looked up from reference TRBV5-1 and TRBJ2-2): KAGVTQTPRYLIKTRGQQVTLSCSPISGHRSVSWYQQTPGQGLQFLFEYFSETQRNKGNFPGRFSGRQFSNSRSEMNVSTLELGDSALYLCASSLSQDKPGELFFGEGSRLTVL.

The part of the CDR3 DNA that was read is TGTGCCAGCTCACCGCTAGGGGGGGGATCCACCGAG. Its translation is CASSPLGGGSTE. The CDR3 in its entirety is CASSPLGGGSTEAFF. This sequence joins TRBV18 and TRBJ1-1; tentative D call: TRBD1 (6 bases). Sequencing ends 3 residues short of the CDR3 end; the germline J gene provides the rest. Germline V lookup: CDR1 KGHSH, CDR2 LQKENI. The CDR3 totals 15 residues.

This clone counts as medium-sized by frequency. The CDR3 goes on 3 residues after the read ends, and that part is filled in from the germline J gene. The rearrangement uses TRBV7-9 and TRBJ1-6; TRBD1 is a possible D gene (5 bases). CDR3 size: 14 residues. V gave up 5 bases and J gave up 9 bases, with 14 bases separating them. Germline lookup yields CDR1 SEHNR and CDR2 FQNEAQ (reference sequence). The CDR3 DNA, read in part, is TGTGCCAGCAGCCGGACATGGCTGAGTTCACCC. Translation: CASSRTWLSSP. From start to end, the CDR3 is CASSRTWLSSPLHF. Full variable domain (outside the CDR3, taken from reference TRBV7-9 and TRBJ1-6): DTGVSQNPRHKITKRGQNVTFRCDPISEHNRLYWYRQTLGQGPEFLTYFQNEAQLEKSRLLSDRFSAERPKGSFSTLEIQRTEQGDSAMYLCASSRTWLSSPLHFGNGTRLTVT.